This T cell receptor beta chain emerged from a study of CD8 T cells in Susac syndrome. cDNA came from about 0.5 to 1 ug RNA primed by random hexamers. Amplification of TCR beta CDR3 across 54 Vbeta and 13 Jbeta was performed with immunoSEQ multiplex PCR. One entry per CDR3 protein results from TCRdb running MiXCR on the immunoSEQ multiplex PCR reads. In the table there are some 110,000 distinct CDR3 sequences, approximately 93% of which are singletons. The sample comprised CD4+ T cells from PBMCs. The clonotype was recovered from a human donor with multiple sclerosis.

Here the CDR3 DNA reads TGTGCCAGCACCAGATTACGGGAAAGTACGTATGGCTACACCTTC. This encodes CASTRLRESTYGYTF. The chain links TRBV2 to TRBJ1-2, with no clear D. This CDR3 contains 15 residues. Germline CDR1 SNHLY, CDR2 FYNNEI. V shed 7 bases and J shed 5 bases, with 20 bases lying between them.